The sequence of this T cell receptor (delta chain) was determined in a study of gamma-delta chains in newborns, infants, children. Study context: Microbial exposure reportedly drives polyclonal innate γδ T cell expansion after birth.

TCRdb re-called the reads using CATT. Among 6,000 or so delta-chain clones, around 1.9% were seen once, and the ten largest hold roughly 13%. Germline V gene lookup returns CDR1 GEAIGNYY and CDR2 EKD. The CDR3 covers 18 residues. This clone has only a few counts. A read error may explain this, as a much larger clone is one base away. This specimen includes other DNA sequences encoding the same CDR3. This receptor was taken from a child who was a newborn, infant or young child, either healthy, febrile or measles-vaccinated (not recorded which). The chain couples TRDV2 to TRDJ3; 7 nucleotides align to TRDD3. The sequencing input was blood. The CDR3 reads CACDTWGPQSWDTRQMFF. For the CDR3, the DNA is TGTGCCTGCGACACCTGGGGGCCCCAGTCCTGGGACACCCGACAGATGTTTTTC.